This TCR beta chain was identified in a study of T cells in Graves' hyperthyroidism and ophthalmopathy. Study context: Before any treatment, at initial diagnosis, peripheral blood was collected.

Amplification of TCR beta CDR3 regions was performed using RNA transcripts as template. The HTBI primer set drove a first-round RT-PCR of the TCR CDR3. Each CDR3 protein is one row after TCRdb ran MiXCR on the multiplex PCR reads. Of some 560,000 distinct CDR3 sequences listed, approximately 14% are singletons. This clonotype was counted at least ten times. The PBMCs had their origin in more than 9.5 ml of fresh peripheral blood. The V end was cut by 6 bases, the J end by 4 bases, with 13 bases between. The CDR3 consists of 13 residues. Germline V lookup: CDR1 MDHEN, CDR2 SYDVKM. The clonotype was recovered from a young woman with Graves' hyperthyroidism. Sequenced: blood. The rearrangement joins TRBV28 to TRBJ2-7; D is ambiguous. Written as DNA, the CDR3 is TGTGCCAGCAGCCCTCCAAGCTTTTACGAGCAGTACTTC. Protein product: CASSPPSFYEQYF.